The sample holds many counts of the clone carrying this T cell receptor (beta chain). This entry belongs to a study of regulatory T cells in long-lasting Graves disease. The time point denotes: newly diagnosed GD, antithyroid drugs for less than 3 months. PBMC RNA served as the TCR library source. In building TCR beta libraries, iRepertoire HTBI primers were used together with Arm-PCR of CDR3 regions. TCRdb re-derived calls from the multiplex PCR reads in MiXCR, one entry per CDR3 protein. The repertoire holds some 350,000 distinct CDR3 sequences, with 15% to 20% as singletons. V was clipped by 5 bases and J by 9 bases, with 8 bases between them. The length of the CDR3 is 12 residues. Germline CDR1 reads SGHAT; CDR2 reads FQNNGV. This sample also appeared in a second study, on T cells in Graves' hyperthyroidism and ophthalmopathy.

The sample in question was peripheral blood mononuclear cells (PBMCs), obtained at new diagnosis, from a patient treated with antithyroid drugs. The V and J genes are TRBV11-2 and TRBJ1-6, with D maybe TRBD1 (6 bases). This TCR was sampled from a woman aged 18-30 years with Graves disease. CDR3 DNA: TGTGCCAGCAGCCAACAGGGTTCACCCCTCCACTTT. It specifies CASSQQGSPLHF.